This T cell receptor beta chain comes out of a study of T cells in Graves' hyperthyroidism and ophthalmopathy. V was pared by 4 bases and J by 7 bases, with 20 bases between. Germline V gene sequence: CDR1 SGHDT, CDR2 YYEEEE. The CDR3 extends over 15 amino acids. There were TCR beta CDR3 regions amplified from RNA transcripts. HTBI primers drove first-round RT-PCR of the TCR CDR3. TCRdb independently ran MiXCR on the multiplex PCR reads; one entry per CDR3 protein. The sample comprises around 350,000 distinct CDR3 sequences, approximately 19% of which are singletons, and roughly 3.5% rests with the top ten. Study-wide results and limits: Ophthalmopathy got predicted by the model a median approximately 6 months before its onset.

This clonotype was found once. Its target is not known. V usage is TRBV5-6 and J usage is TRBJ1-2; unclear D gene. Material: blood. The origin of this receptor is a woman younger than 30 with Graves' hyperthyroidism. The CDR3 spells CASSASGRHGLGYTF. CDR3 coding DNA: TGTGCCAGCAGCGCCTCGGGGAGGCACGGACTTGGCTACACCTTC.